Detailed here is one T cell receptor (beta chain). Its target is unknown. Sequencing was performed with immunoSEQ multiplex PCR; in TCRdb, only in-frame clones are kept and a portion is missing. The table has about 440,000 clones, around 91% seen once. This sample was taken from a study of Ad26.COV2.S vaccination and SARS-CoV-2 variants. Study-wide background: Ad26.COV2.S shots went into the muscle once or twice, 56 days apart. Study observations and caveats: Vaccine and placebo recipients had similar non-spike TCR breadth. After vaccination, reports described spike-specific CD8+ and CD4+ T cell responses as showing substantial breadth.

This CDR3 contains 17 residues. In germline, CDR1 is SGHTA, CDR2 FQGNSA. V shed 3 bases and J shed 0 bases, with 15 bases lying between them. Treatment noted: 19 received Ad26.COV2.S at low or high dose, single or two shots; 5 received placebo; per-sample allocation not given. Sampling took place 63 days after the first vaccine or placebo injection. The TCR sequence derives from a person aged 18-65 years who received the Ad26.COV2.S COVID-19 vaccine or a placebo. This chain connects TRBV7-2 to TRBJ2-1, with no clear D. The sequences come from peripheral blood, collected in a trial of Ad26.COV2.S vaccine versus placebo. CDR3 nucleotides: TGTGCCAGCAGCTTCGACTGGCTAGACAACTCCTACAATGAGCAGTTCTTC. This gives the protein CASSFDWLDNSYNEQFF.